This T cell receptor (beta chain) came from a study of blood T cell repertoires in COVID-19. The wider study: COVID-19 samples from acute and convalescent phases originated in the United States, Italy and Spain.

Per the original methods: How many nucleated cells were present was estimated from reference gene primer amplification. Profiled with immunoSEQ multiplex PCR; TCRdb holds only in-frame clones, not every one. V and J calls and clone size are given by that table; D and trimming were obtained from the DNA. The sample holds approximately 74,000 clones; approximately 83% are singletons and the top ten take roughly 2.5%. CDR3 length: 14 residues. The ends were cut back, 1 base at V and 1 base at J, with 5 bases in the middle. The germline V gene has CDR1 SGHNT and CDR2 YYREEE (reference sequence). This TCR was sampled from a man older than 75 with active or convalescent COVID-19. Sequences were obtained from peripheral blood. The rearrangement joins TRBV5-4 to TRBJ1-4; D is unresolved. CDR3: CASSLRGTNEKLFF. The CDR3 DNA sequence: TGTGCCAGCAGCTTGAGAGGAACTAATGAAAAACTGTTTTTT.